Given below is one TCR beta chain in context. As processed by the authors: Reference gene primer amplification gave nucleated cell count estimates. The assay was immunoSEQ multiplex PCR, and TCRdb's table has in-frame clones only and misses some. The V and J calls and clone size come from that table; D and trimming were worked out from the DNA. In the table there are over 60,000 clones, around 83% of which are singletons. V was clipped by 0 bases and J by 10 bases, with 17 bases between them. The CDR3 consists of 15 residues. In germline, CDR1 is SGHVS, CDR2 FNYEAQ. These data originate in a study of blood T cell repertoires in COVID-19. Overall study: Researchers got acute and convalescent COVID-19 samples from the United States, Italy and Spain. PBMCs, B-cell-depleted T cells, or T cells provided the cDNA or gDNA that made up the material.

This TCR came from an elderly woman with active or convalescent COVID-19. The chain recombines TRBV7-6 with TRBJ2-3, with D unresolved. The specimen sequenced was peripheral blood. Here the CDR3 DNA reads TGTGCCAGCAGCTTAGCCTTGGGTGGATTCGGAGCGCAGTATTTT. This translates into CASSLALGGFGAQYF.